The rows below give T cell receptor beta chains drawn from one sample of a study of technical replicates of blood from several donors. Repertoires were generated with immunoSEQ multiplex PCR, while TCRdb's copy carries only in-frame clones and drops some. The table records 12,000 to 15,000 clones, 84% of them present only once. Sequencing used PBMCs. All receptors derive from a human donor in good health. Both conserved end residues are part of each CDR3. The D gene is left open where the match is weak. The listing skips clone size in some rows; elsewhere it reads once, few, many or a size class.

DNA	CDR3	size	V	D	J
TGTGCCAGCGTTGGGTCTGAGGCTGAAGCTTTCTTT	CASVGSEAEAFF	NA	TRBV7-2	NA	TRBJ1-1
TGTGCCAGCAGCTTAGAGAGCCTAGCGGGAGTAGAGCAGTACTTC	CASSLESLAGVEQYF	few	TRBV7-6	TRBD2	TRBJ2-7
TGCGCCAGCAGTCAAATCCCCAATTTCATCCAGGGGAACAATCAGCCCCAGCATTTT	CASSQIPNFIQGNNQPQHF	NA	TRBV23-1	NA	TRBJ1-5
TGTGCCAGCAGCCGGGACTCGGGCACAGATACGCAGTATTTT	CASSRDSGTDTQYF	NA	TRBV11-2	NA	TRBJ2-3
TGCAGCGTCGAGGAGTCAATGAACACTGAAGCTTTCTTT	CSVEESMNTEAFF	NA	TRBV29-1	NA	TRBJ1-1
TGCGCCAGCAGCTTGGGATCGGGTAAACAAACCTACGAGCAGTACTTC	CASSLGSGKQTYEQYF	once	TRBV5-1	NA	TRBJ2-7
TGTGCCAGCAGCCCTCCGGGACAGGCTAGGGATACGCAGTATTTT	CASSPPGQARDTQYF	NA	TRBV7-2	TRBD1	TRBJ2-3
TGTGCCAGCATTCCTCCGTCCCTGACAGGGTCAAATGGCTACACCTTC	CASIPPSLTGSNGYTF	NA	TRBV28	TRBD1	TRBJ1-2
TGTGCCAGCAGTACCTATGACAGGGGCGGCTACACCTTC	CASSTYDRGGYTF	NA	TRBV6-5	TRBD1	TRBJ1-2
TGTGCCAGCAGCTTAGGGACAGCGAACACTGAAGCTTTCTTT	CASSLGTANTEAFF	NA	TRBV7-8	NA	TRBJ1-1
TGTGCCAGTAGTATTCAATTACGGCCCAGGGGGCTGCGGGGAGAGACCCAGTACTTC	CASSIQLRPRGLRGETQYF	NA	TRBV19	TRBD1	TRBJ2-5
TGCGCCAGCTTCCGGACAGGGGATGGCTACACCTTC	CASFRTGDGYTF	few	TRBV5-1	TRBD1	TRBJ1-2
TGTGCCAGCAGCCCGGGACAGGGGTCCAATGAGCAGTTCTTC	CASSPGQGSNEQFF	NA	TRBV9	TRBD1	TRBJ2-1
TGTGCCAGTAGTACCCCCCGCGGGCCACCCTACGAGCAGTACTTC	CASSTPRGPPYEQYF	NA	TRBV19	NA	TRBJ2-7
TGCGCCAGCAGCTTGGTCTTGGCAGGGAACACCGGGGAGCTGTTTTTT	CASSLVLAGNTGELFF	NA	TRBV5-1	NA	TRBJ2-2
TGCAGCGTTGGGTCAATCCCAGGGGGATCCTGGAATGAGCAGTTCTTC	CSVGSIPGGSWNEQFF	NA	TRBV29-1	TRBD1	TRBJ2-1
TGTGCCACCGGGGAAACAGGGGGCACTGAAGCTTTCTTT	CATGETGGTEAFF	NA	TRBV10-3	TRBD1	TRBJ1-1
TGTGCCAGCAGTACGCCGACAGAGACCTACGAGCAGTACTTC	CASSTPTETYEQYF	NA	TRBV28	NA	TRBJ2-7
TGCGCCAGCAGCTTGGTGGACAGGCTCTCCTACGAGCAGTACTTC	CASSLVDRLSYEQYF	NA	TRBV5-1	TRBD1	TRBJ2-7
TGTGCCTGGAGTCAGGGGACAGGGGAAGGTGAAGCTTTCTTT	CAWSQGTGEGEAFF	few	TRBV30	TRBD1	TRBJ1-1
TGTGCCAGCAGTGACTCGAGCGCTGGAACTGAAGCTTTCTTT	CASSDSSAGTEAFF	NA	TRBV6-4	NA	TRBJ1-1
TGTGCCACCAGCCAGTACAATGAGCAGTTCTTC	CATSQYNEQFF	NA	TRBV15	NA	TRBJ2-1
TGTGCCAGCAGCCAAGATCTGGCGCTAGCGGGAGGGGGTGAGCAGTTCTTC	CASSQDLALAGGGEQFF	NA	TRBV4-2	TRBD2	TRBJ2-1
TGTGCCACCAGCAGTGACAGGGGAACGCAAGAGACCCAGTACTTC	CATSSDRGTQETQYF	NA	TRBV15	TRBD1	TRBJ2-5
TGTGCCAGCAGCCAAGATCCGGAGGGCATAGAAGGGGGCTACACCTTC	CASSQDPEGIEGGYTF	NA	TRBV4-2	NA	TRBJ1-2
TGTGCCAGCAGTTTATTACGAAGCGGGGGCCTTCACCCCAATGAGCAGTTCTTC	CASSLLRSGGLHPNEQFF	NA	TRBV27	TRBD2	TRBJ2-1
TGTGCCAGCAGCCAAGTGGGAGGTGACTTCGGGGTTGAGCAGTTCTTC	CASSQVGGDFGVEQFF	NA	TRBV14	NA	TRBJ2-1
TGTGCCAGCAGCTTGGCCCCGGGACAGCACAATCAGCCCCAGCATTTT	CASSLAPGQHNQPQHF	NA	TRBV5-5	TRBD1	TRBJ1-5
TGTGCCAGTAGTATAGAAAAGGGGCTAGGCTACGAGCAGTACTTC	CASSIEKGLGYEQYF	NA	TRBV19	NA	TRBJ2-7
TGTGCCAGCAGTGAAAGAGGGGACTCCTACGAGCAGTACTTC	CASSERGDSYEQYF	NA	TRBV6-1	NA	TRBJ2-7
TGTGCCAGCAGTCGACAGGGACCGAACACCGGGGAGCTGTTTTTT	CASSRQGPNTGELFF	NA	TRBV11-1	TRBD1	TRBJ2-2
TGTGCCACCGGGACTAGCGGAGAGACCCAGTACTTC	CATGTSGETQYF	NA	TRBV2	TRBD2	TRBJ2-5
TGTGCCAGCAGCTCCCCTTGGAGCTCTGGAAACACCATATATTTT	CASSSPWSSGNTIYF	NA	TRBV7-6	NA	TRBJ1-3
TGTGCCAGCAGTTTCCACGGGAGTAGCAATCAGCCCCAGCATTTT	CASSFHGSSNQPQHF	NA	TRBV6-6	NA	TRBJ1-5
TGTGCCAGCAGCCCCCGGGACTCCAGGGAGCTGTTTTTT	CASSPRDSRELFF	NA	TRBV7-3	NA	TRBJ2-2
TGTGCCAGCAGTGAGGGAGCTAGCGGAAGCACAGATACGCAGTATTTT	CASSEGASGSTDTQYF	once	TRBV25-1	TRBD2	TRBJ2-3
TGTGCCAGTACCCTACGACACCTGCCCCATGAAAAACTGTTTTTT	CASTLRHLPHEKLFF	NA	TRBV19	NA	TRBJ1-4
TGTGCCAGCAGCCCACTTAGCGGGAGCTCCTACAATGAGCAGTTCTTC	CASSPLSGSSYNEQFF	NA	TRBV11-2	TRBD2	TRBJ2-1
TGCGCCAGCACGTTGGTAGAGACCGGGGAGCTGTTTTTT	CASTLVETGELFF	NA	TRBV10-2	NA	TRBJ2-2
TGTGCCAGCAGTTCGGACAGGGGGCTCCGTAAAAACATTCAGTACTTC	CASSSDRGLRKNIQYF	NA	TRBV27	TRBD1	TRBJ2-4
TGTGCCAGCTCCCCGACAGGGAGCACAGATACGCAGTATTTT	CASSPTGSTDTQYF	NA	TRBV9	TRBD1	TRBJ2-3
TGTGCCAGCAGCCCGCAGGGGGCCGGAGACTATGGCTACACCTTC	CASSPQGAGDYGYTF	NA	TRBV6-4	TRBD1	TRBJ1-2
TGTGCCAGTAGTAGACAGGGGGCGAATGAGCAGTTCTTC	CASSRQGANEQFF	once	TRBV19	TRBD1	TRBJ2-1
TGTGCCAGCAGTCTCCAAGAGACCCAGTACTTC	CASSLQETQYF	NA	TRBV6-1	NA	TRBJ2-5
TGTGCCTGGAGTAGGGGGTCGGGCAATCAGCCCCAGCATTTT	CAWSRGSGNQPQHF	NA	TRBV30	NA	TRBJ1-5
TGCGCCAGCAGCATGGAGACAGGCACAGATACGCAGTATTTT	CASSMETGTDTQYF	NA	TRBV5-1	NA	TRBJ2-3
TGCGCCAGCAGAGTAACCGGGACTAGCGGGAAGGGGGAGCTGTTTTTT	CASRVTGTSGKGELFF	NA	TRBV5-1	TRBD2	TRBJ2-2
TGTGCCAGCGGTTTCTTCGGGATCCCTAGCACAGATACGCAGTATTTT	CASGFFGIPSTDTQYF	once	TRBV5-5	NA	TRBJ2-3
TGTGCCAGCAGCCCCCACACGGGACAGTCCTACAATGAGCAGTTCTTC	CASSPHTGQSYNEQFF	NA	TRBV9	TRBD1	TRBJ2-1
TGTGCCAGCAGATACAGGGTGAAATCGGGGGAGCTGTTTTTT	CASRYRVKSGELFF	NA	TRBV6-1	NA	TRBJ2-2
TGTGCCATCATTTTAGCGGGAGGGATAAACATTCAGTACTTC	CAIILAGGINIQYF	once	TRBV6-1	TRBD2	TRBJ2-4
TGCAGCGCTACCGGGACAGACAGCAATCAGCCCCAGCATTTT	CSATGTDSNQPQHF	NA	TRBV29-1	TRBD1	TRBJ1-5
TGTGCCAGCAGCCCTAGCGGTCTTCACGAGCAGTACTTC	CASSPSGLHEQYF	NA	TRBV5-6	TRBD2	TRBJ2-7
TGTGCCAGCAGCCAAGATCAGGGCTCTGGGGCCAACGTCCTGACTTTC	CASSQDQGSGANVLTF	medium-sized	TRBV4-2	NA	TRBJ2-6
TGTGCCAGCAGTGAGGGCCCTGTCGAAGAGACCCAGTACTTC	CASSEGPVEETQYF	NA	TRBV2	NA	TRBJ2-5